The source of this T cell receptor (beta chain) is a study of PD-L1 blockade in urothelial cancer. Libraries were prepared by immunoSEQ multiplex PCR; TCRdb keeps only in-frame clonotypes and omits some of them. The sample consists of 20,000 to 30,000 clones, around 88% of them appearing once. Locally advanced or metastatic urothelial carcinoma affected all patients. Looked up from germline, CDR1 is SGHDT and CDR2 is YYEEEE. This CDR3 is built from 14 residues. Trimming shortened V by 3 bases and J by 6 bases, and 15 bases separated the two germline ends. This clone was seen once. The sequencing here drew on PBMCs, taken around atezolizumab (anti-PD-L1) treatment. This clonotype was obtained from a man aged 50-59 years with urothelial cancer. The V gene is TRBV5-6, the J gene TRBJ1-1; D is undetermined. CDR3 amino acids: CASSSPGSVSEAFF. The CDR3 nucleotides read TGTGCCAGCAGCTCACCGGGTTCAGTCTCTGAAGCTTTCTTT.